These 10 T cell receptor beta chains originate from one sample sequenced in a study of blood T cell repertoires in COVID-19. Some clones are missing from TCRdb's copy, which holds only in-frame ones; the method was immunoSEQ multiplex PCR. The sample has around 260,000 clones; approximately 90% are singletons. Source material: peripheral blood. The receptors shown here come from a woman in her 30s with COVID-19, enrolled during active disease.

V gene TRBV5-1 combines with J gene TRBJ1-1; tentative D call: TRBD1 (5 bases). The CDR3 sequence is 13 residues long. Germline V gene sequence: CDR1 SGHRS, CDR2 YFSETQ. Trimming cost V 3 bases and J 6 bases, with 12 bases left between them. DNA for the CDR3: TGCGCCAGCAGCTGGGGCCCGGCCCCTGAAGCTTTCTTT. Translating gives CASSWGPAPEAFF.

This chain connects TRBV5-5 to TRBJ1-1; weak D call: TRBD1 (5 bases). Germline V gene sequence: CDR1 SGHKS, CDR2 YYEKEE (reference sequence). The CDR3 has 14 amino acids. V was trimmed by 3 bases and J by 3 bases, leaving 12 bases between them. CDR3 sequence (DNA): TGTGCCAGCAGCTCGGGCGGGGCGGACACTGAAGCTTTCTTT. As protein: CASSSGGADTEAFF.

The chain links TRBV19 to TRBJ1-5; 12 bases are shared with TRBD1. After removal of 6 bases from V and 4 bases from J, the junction contained 7 bases not matched to a gene. There are 16 residues in the CDR3. Germline-derived CDR1 and CDR2 are LNHDA and SQIVND (reference sequence). The CDR3 sequence: CASRVGQGARNQPQHF. CDR3 DNA sequence: TGTGCCAGTAGGGTGGGACAGGGGGCACGAAATCAGCCCCAGCATTTT.

The rearrangement links TRBV30 to TRBJ2-6; 7 bases match TRBD1. The CDR3 has 16 amino acids. Per the germline V gene, CDR1 is GTSNPN and CDR2 is SVGIG (reference sequence). Losses at the gene ends were 4 bases for V and 4 bases for J; bases not matched to a gene: 10. The CDR3 region is CAWTRDSSSGANVLTF. CDR3 bases: TGTGCCTGGACCAGGGACAGCTCGTCCGGGGCCAACGTCCTGACTTTC.

CDR3 DNA: TGTGCCAGCAGCCCTAATCGACAGGGGGCATGGACTGAAGCTTTCTTT. It specifies CASSPNRQGAWTEAFF. The V call is TRBV5-4, the J call TRBJ1-1; 10 bases map to TRBD1. Losses at the gene ends were 4 bases for V and 5 bases for J; bases not matched to a gene: 11. CDR3 size: 16 residues. Germline V lookup: CDR1 SGHNT, CDR2 YYREEE (reference sequence). Combining the CDR3 with reference TRBV5-4 and TRBJ1-1 gives the whole variable domain ETGVTQSPTHLIKTRGQQVTLRCSSQSGHNTVSWYQQALGQGPQFIFQYYREEENGRGNFPPRFSGLQFPNYSSELNVNALELDDSALYLCASSPNRQGAWTEAFFGQGTRLTVV.

This clone has only one observation. V gene TRBV28 combines with J gene TRBJ2-1, with 12 bases matching TRBD2. The V gene end was trimmed by 7 bases and the J gene end by 4 bases; junction bases not matched to a gene: 11. Germline lookup yields CDR1 MDHEN and CDR2 SYDVKM. This CDR3 has 17 residues. CDR3 DNA: TGTGCCAGCACCTCCCTTTCTAGCGGGAGGGTATACAATGAGCAGTTCTTC. It encodes CASTSLSSGRVYNEQFF.

This clone has just a few counts. This chain connects TRBV20-1 to TRBJ2-7; D might be TRBD2 (6 bases). Germline V lookup: CDR1 DFQATT, CDR2 SNEGSKA (reference sequence). V was trimmed by 3 bases and J by 7 bases, leaving 19 bases between them. The CDR3 length is 14 residues. In DNA, the CDR3 is TGCAGTGCTAGTTACGGGAGCCTGCCAGGGGAGCAGTACTTC. Protein product: CSASYGSLPGEQYF.

Remarks on this clone: This CDR3 fails to terminate in the conserved phenylalanine or tryptophan, so it likely reflects a read error. The DNA is left out, because the CDR3 cannot be placed on it with certainty; the CDR3 is given as TCRdb lists it. The chain has TRBV5-5 and TRBJ1-2. The CDR3 has 13 amino acids, counting both end residues. CDR1 is SGHKS, CDR2 YYEKEE, per germline (reference sequence). The CDR3: CASSLAYGHDLTL.

The chain recombines TRBV5-1 with TRBJ2-6; D is ambiguous. The CDR3 loop spans 15 amino acids. Germline V gene data show CDR1 as SGHRS and CDR2 as YFSETQ. Trimming stripped 0 bases from V and 1 base from J, with 5 bases between. The CDR3 region has the DNA TGCGCCAGCAGCTTGGGGCCATCTGGGGCCAACGTCCTGACTTTC. Protein product: CASSLGPSGANVLTF.

V and J are TRBV30 and TRBJ1-6; 10 bases map to TRBD1. The germline gives CDR1 GTSNPN, CDR2 SVGIG (reference sequence). Germline trimming cut 5 bases from V and 6 bases from J; bases unmatched to any gene: 4. The CDR3 is 14 amino acids. CDR3 sequence: CAWGQGDFNSPLHF. The CDR3 DNA is TGTGCCTGGGGACAGGGGGACTTTAATTCACCCCTCCACTTT.